This T cell receptor (beta chain) was found in a study of blood T cell repertoires in COVID-19 (dated by TCRdb to the early 2020s). Describing the broader study: Samples from collaborators originated in the United States, Italy and Spain and spanned both the acute and convalescent phases of COVID-19. The samples were drawn from two sources: the first 160 participants of the ongoing ImmuneRACE study, and over 950 subjects contributed by 6 global collaborators. The repertoires were released in a freely available public database meant as a resource for research on the immune response to SARS-CoV-2. A de-identified subject ID, COVID-19 status, age in years and sex were almost always included in the sample metadata. Where HLA class I and class II types were available, the types were taken from metadata supplied by the sample provider, not from assay-based typing. The dataset comprised deeply sampled blood TCRbeta repertoires from subjects exposed to, actively infected with, or recovered from COVID-19. The material from the prospective study consisted of cDNA or gDNA derived from T cells, B-cell-depleted T cells, or PBMCs. Paper-wide results and their limitations: The amount of clinical and demographic metadata varied by source and participant and was provided uncurated.

From cysteine to phenylalanine, the CDR3 is 15 amino acids long. The entry retains the CDR3 DNA only, 45 bases that are in frame from base 1. CDR1 MGHRA and CDR2 YSYEKL were looked up in the germline V gene. Points on this clone: The specificity of this receptor is unknown. The germline gene is not matched at one end of the junction; a read error may be the cause.

Each collaborating institution followed its own protocols to collect whole blood in K2EDTA tubes. For TCRbeta analysis, collaborators shipped samples in one of three forms: frozen whole blood, isolated PBMCs, or DNA extracted from either of those sample types. TCRbeta CDR3 regions were amplified from genomic DNA by means of the immunoSEQ Assay, a bias-controlled multiplex PCR. The study's own analysis went as follows. The number of nucleated cells in each sample was estimated by amplification of reference gene primers within the assay. To quantify the absolute abundance of each unique TCRbeta CDR3 rearrangement, sequence reads were collapsed and filtered. For each sample, productive Simpson clonality was calculated as the square root of Simpson's diversity index over productive rearrangements. The immuneACCESS repertoire file appears here via TCRdb, limited to in-frame rearrangements. These files lack a portion of the clones; in checked studies, under half of the deficit traces to unresolved V genes, and the cause of the others is not known. V, J and clone size are those of that table, while D and trimming were read from the DNA. Present in this sample are tens of thousands of clones, more than 85% of which were seen just once. Roughly 8.3% of the sample rests with the top ten.

The clonotype was recovered from a woman in her seventies with active COVID-19. The sequence joins TRBV4-1 to TRBJ1-5, with a tentative D gene TRBD1 over 5 matching bases. The sample was peripheral blood. The DNA sequence is given as TGCGCCAGCAGCCAAGAGTGGGGGGAGAATCAGTCCCAGCATTTT. This codes for CASSQEWGENQSQHF.